This T cell receptor beta chain was identified in a study of blood T cell repertoires in COVID-19. Study information: In each case, the material was cDNA or gDNA derived from T cells, B-cell-depleted T cells, or PBMCs.

Under the authors' procedure: Reference gene primer amplification yielded estimated nucleated cell counts. Sequencing was performed with immunoSEQ multiplex PCR; in TCRdb, only in-frame clones are kept and a portion is missing. V, J and clone size were drawn from that table, and D and trimming were deduced from the DNA. The sample lists about 80,000 clones; roughly 88% were seen once. This clone has more than one count but fewer than ten. The CDR3 runs to 13 residues. The germline CDR1 and CDR2 sequences are GTSNPN and SVGIG (reference sequence). V lost 2 bases and J 2 bases, leaving 8 bases between the germline ends.

The V gene is TRBV30, the J gene TRBJ2-3, with TRBD1 as a possible D gene (6 bases). Sample: peripheral blood. This TCR came from a woman aged 80 or over with acute or convalescent COVID-19. DNA of the CDR3: TGTGCCTGGAGTAGACAGGCCACAGATACGCAGTATTTT. It codes for CAWSRQATDTQYF.